Described below is a single TCR beta chain sequence and its context. Its antigen remains unknown. Chemo-refractory metastatic non-small-cell lung cancer patients were treated with focal radiation plus CTLA-4 blockade with ipilimumab. Trimming took 0 bases from V and 4 from J; bases not matched to a gene: 3. In germline, CDR1 is MNHNY, CDR2 SVGAGI (reference sequence). This CDR3 has 15 amino acids. The data were obtained in a study of radiotherapy plus CTLA-4 blockade in lung cancer. On the study more broadly: Objective responses emerged in around 18% of patients, and roughly 28% attained disease control. Study observations and caveats: Together with interferon-beta, which increased in serum after radiation, early dynamic changes in blood T cell clones were reportedly the best predictors of response. Blood TCR clones of tumor origin expanded after radiotherapy plus ipilimumab.

The data were produced by immunoSEQ multiplex PCR, yet TCRdb's version contains in-frame clones alone and is incomplete. The table has 50,000 to 70,000 clones, about 80% seen once. The chain couples TRBV6-6 to TRBJ1-5, with 7 nucleotides matching TRBD1. This material consisted of peripheral blood, taken from a patient treated with radiotherapy plus ipilimumab. This sequence originates from a human donor with non-small cell lung cancer whose response to radiotherapy plus ipilimumab could not be evaluated. The CDR3, as DNA: TGTGCCAGCAGTTACTCCGGGACAGATAATCAGCCCCAGCATTTT. Residues: CASSYSGTDNQPQHF.